Listed below are T cell receptor beta chains from one sample, sequenced in a study of multiple sclerosis patients with progressive multifocal leukoencephalopathy. Sequencing was performed with immunoSEQ multiplex PCR; in TCRdb, only in-frame clones are kept and a portion is missing. The sample has 30,000 or so clones, 89% seen once. The sequenced sample was PBMCs. The receptor source for this set is a human donor with multiple sclerosis. The CDR3 runs from the conserved cysteine through the conserved F or W. Fields, in order: J gene, clone size, V gene, CDR3 length, D gene, CDR3 protein, CDR3 DNA. A D gene is named only where the DNA matches it firmly. Clone size is given for some rows only: seen once, a few or many times, or a class if the clone is expanded.

J: TRBJ1-4; size: -; V: TRBV7-2; length: 13; D: -; CDR3: CASGPNGNEKLFF; DNA: TGTGCCAGCGGCCCCAACGGTAATGAAAAACTGTTTTTT
J: TRBJ2-2; size: -; V: TRBV7-9; length: 18; D: TRBD2; CDR3: CASSRTAGGGLNTGELFF; DNA: TGTGCCAGCAGCAGAACGGCGGGAGGAGGTTTGAACACCGGGGAGCTGTTTTTT
J: TRBJ1-1; size: few; V: TRBV4-2; length: 13; D: -; CDR3: CASRYAENTEAFF; DNA: TGTGCCAGCAGATACGCAGAGAACACTGAAGCTTTCTTT
J: TRBJ2-7; size: once; V: TRBV11-2; length: 14; D: -; CDR3: CASSYGDGTTEQYF; DNA: TGTGCCAGCAGCTACGGGGACGGGACCACCGAGCAGTACTTC
J: TRBJ1-2; size: few; V: TRBV7-3; length: 13; D: TRBD1; CDR3: CASSLMGTGGYTF; DNA: TGTGCCAGCAGCTTAATGGGGACAGGGGGCTACACCTTC
J: TRBJ1-4; size: medium-sized; V: TRBV10-3; length: 17; D: -; CDR3: CAISERATGPTNEKLFF; DNA: TGTGCCATCAGTGAAAGGGCGACAGGTCCGACTAATGAAAAACTGTTTTTT
J: TRBJ2-7; size: -; V: TRBV5-8; length: 14; D: -; CDR3: CASRLSRRTYEQYF; DNA: TGTGCCAGCAGGCTTAGTAGGAGAACCTACGAGCAGTACTTC
J: TRBJ2-1; size: once; V: TRBV7-2; length: 16; D: TRBD2; CDR3: CASSLDPAGGYNEQFF; DNA: TGTGCCAGCAGCTTAGATCCAGCGGGAGGCTACAATGAGCAGTTCTTC
J: TRBJ1-5; size: -; V: TRBV4-3; length: 13; D: -; CDR3: CASSQGLRQPQHF; DNA: TGCGCCAGCAGCCAAGGCCTGCGGCAGCCCCAGCATTTT
J: TRBJ2-7; size: -; V: TRBV9; length: 15; D: TRBD2; CDR3: CASSVGSGRAYEQYF; DNA: TGTGCCAGCAGCGTAGGTAGCGGGAGGGCCTACGAGCAGTACTTC
J: TRBJ2-1; size: -; V: TRBV5-1; length: 16; D: TRBD2; CDR3: CASSLAVGLGGNEQFF; DNA: TGCGCCAGCAGCTTAGCGGTGGGACTAGGGGGGAATGAGCAGTTCTTC
J: TRBJ2-5; size: -; V: TRBV10-1; length: 14; D: TRBD1; CDR3: CASSEPDRGETQYF; DNA: TGCGCCAGCAGTGAGCCGGACAGGGGCGAGACCCAGTACTTC
J: TRBJ2-7; size: -; V: TRBV27; length: 14; D: TRBD2; CDR3: CASSLELAAYEQYF; DNA: TGTGCCAGCAGTTTGGAACTAGCGGCCTACGAGCAGTACTTC
J: TRBJ2-3; size: -; V: TRBV9; length: 16; D: TRBD2; CDR3: CASSVEAGGSTDTQYF; DNA: TGTGCCAGCAGCGTAGAAGCGGGAGGGTCCACAGATACGCAGTATTTT
J: TRBJ2-1; size: once; V: TRBV5-6; length: 16; D: -; CDR3: CASSLKARLVGNEQFF; DNA: TGTGCCAGCAGCCTCAAGGCTCGACTAGTCGGCAATGAGCAGTTCTTC
J: TRBJ1-5; size: once; V: TRBV19; length: 13; D: TRBD1; CDR3: CASSMGQGQPQHF; DNA: TGTGCCAGTAGTATGGGACAGGGTCAGCCCCAGCATTTT
J: TRBJ1-5; size: -; V: TRBV30; length: 14; D: TRBD1; CDR3: CAWRTGGGNQPQHF; DNA: TGTGCCTGGAGGACAGGGGGGGGGAATCAGCCCCAGCATTTT
J: TRBJ1-2; size: -; V: TRBV4-1; length: 16; D: TRBD1; CDR3: CASSLPRMTGVGGYTF; DNA: TGCGCCAGCAGCCTACCTCGAATGACAGGGGTGGGTGGCTACACCTTC
J: TRBJ1-4; size: few; V: TRBV2; length: 14; D: -; CDR3: CASRSGQGYEKLFF; DNA: TGTGCCAGCAGGAGCGGCCAGGGATATGAAAAACTGTTTTTT
J: TRBJ1-4; size: few; V: TRBV7-2; length: 14; D: -; CDR3: CASSSGQMGEKLFF; DNA: TGTGCCAGCAGCTCCGGACAGATGGGTGAAAAACTGTTTTTT
J: TRBJ2-1; size: -; V: TRBV7-8; length: 13; D: -; CDR3: CASSLAGNNEQFF; DNA: TGTGCCAGCAGCTTAGCCGGGAACAATGAGCAGTTCTTC
J: TRBJ2-1; size: -; V: TRBV6-1; length: 15; D: -; CDR3: CASRAGASSYNEQFF; DNA: TGTGCCAGCAGAGCTGGTGCTAGCTCCTACAATGAGCAGTTCTTC
J: TRBJ2-1; size: -; V: TRBV5-1; length: 12; D: -; CDR3: CASSSGIREQFF; DNA: TGCGCCAGCAGCTCAGGGATCCGCGAGCAGTTCTTC
J: TRBJ1-2; size: -; V: TRBV5-1; length: 14; D: TRBD1; CDR3: CASSLQDRGAGYTF; DNA: TGCGCCAGCAGCCTACAGGACAGGGGGGCCGGCTACACCTTC
J: TRBJ2-3; size: -; V: TRBV15; length: 17; D: TRBD2; CDR3: CATRPSGASGIKNTQYF; DNA: TGTGCCACCAGACCCTCGGGGGCTAGCGGGATTAAAAATACGCAGTATTTT
J: TRBJ1-2; size: -; V: TRBV19; length: 14; D: -; CDR3: CASSMWGAYYGYTF; DNA: TGTGCCAGTAGTATGTGGGGGGCATACTATGGCTACACCTTC
J: TRBJ2-1; size: -; V: TRBV7-8; length: 18; D: TRBD2; CDR3: CASSSLGSGVSSYNEQFF; DNA: TGTGCCAGCAGCTCCTTAGGTAGCGGGGTCAGCTCCTACAATGAGCAGTTCTTC
J: TRBJ2-7; size: -; V: TRBV28; length: 13; D: -; CDR3: CASSLDPGTEQYF; DNA: TGTGCCAGCAGCTTAGATCCCGGGACCGAGCAGTACTTC
J: TRBJ2-4; size: -; V: TRBV6-6; length: 14; D: -; CDR3: CASRKGDEKNIQYF; DNA: TGTGCCAGTCGTAAGGGGGATGAGAAAAACATTCAGTACTTC
J: TRBJ2-6; size: -; V: TRBV7-2; length: 15; D: -; CDR3: CASSPVGSGANVLTF; DNA: TGTGCCAGCAGCCCAGTGGGCTCTGGGGCCAACGTCCTGACTTTC
J: TRBJ2-3; size: -; V: TRBV7-2; length: 17; D: -; CDR3: CASSLRPLTGRSDTQYF; DNA: TGTGCCAGCAGCTTAAGGCCATTGACAGGGAGGTCAGATACGCAGTATTTT
J: TRBJ2-4; size: few; V: TRBV25-1; length: 16; D: -; CDR3: CASSKSTGWAKNIQYF; DNA: TGTGCCAGCAGTAAATCCACGGGGTGGGCCAAAAACATTCAGTACTTC
J: TRBJ1-2; size: few; V: TRBV6-6; length: 13; D: -; CDR3: CASVKHEAGGYTF; DNA: TGTGCCAGCGTAAAGCACGAGGCGGGGGGCTACACCTTC
J: TRBJ2-7; size: -; V: TRBV7-2; length: 16; D: TRBD2; CDR3: CASSLRLGGRGGEQYF; DNA: TGTGCCAGCAGCTTAAGGTTAGGCGGGAGAGGTGGCGAGCAGTACTTC
J: TRBJ2-7; size: -; V: TRBV10-3; length: 14; D: TRBD1; CDR3: CAISAQGETSEQYF; DNA: TGTGCCATCAGCGCACAGGGGGAGACCTCCGAGCAGTACTTC